This T cell receptor beta chain was obtained from a study of blood T cells in healthy people across ages. Primed by a sample-barcoded 5' primer and a J-beta primer mix, a second PCR proceeded for 7 to 11 cycles. TCRdb itself ran the 5' RACE reads through MiXCR, one entry per CDR3 protein. The sample lists roughly 1,500,000 distinct CDR3 sequences, roughly 32% occurring once. Per germline, CDR1 MNHEY and CDR2 SMNVEV (reference sequence). The CDR3 spans 15 residues. Between the trimmed V and J ends, which lost 3 bases and 3 bases, there was a span of 12 bases. As for this clonotype: The CDR3 end shows no conserved phenylalanine or tryptophan, and so a read error is likely.

The specimen sequenced was blood. The receptor was isolated from a woman in her thirties in good health. J is TRBJ1-5 and V is TRBV27; D gene uncertain. The CDR3 nucleotides are TGTGCCAGCAGTTTGGAAGGACGTAACAATCAGCCCCAGCATCTT. This translates into CASSLEGRNNQPQHL.